Presented here are 18 T cell receptor beta chains from one specimen sequenced in a study of beta chain features in type 1 diabetes. The isolated RNA, all of it, was reverse transcribed, so expressed TCRB transcripts were what got sequenced. Assay: immunoSEQ multiplex PCR; the TCRdb copy retains only in-frame clones and omits some. The sample lists roughly 400,000 clones, approximately 13% occurring once. Sample: naive CD4+ T cells from blood. All receptors come from a man aged 25 to 40 in good health.

The chain uses TRBV18 and TRBJ2-7, with D tentatively TRBD1 (6 bases). The CDR3 has 13 residues. Trimming removed 5 bases from V and 1 base from J, with 9 bases in between. Germline CDR1 KGHSH, CDR2 LQKENI. The CDR3 loop reads CASSRGTSYEQYF. In DNA form, the CDR3 reads TGTGCCAGCTCAAGGGGGACATCCTACGAGCAGTACTTC.

This chain links TRBV2 with TRBJ1-1; D not resolved. CDR1 and CDR2 from the germline V gene are SNHLY and FYNNEI. CDR3 length equals 13 residues. Trimming left V 4 bases short and J 0 bases short, with 6 bases between. For the CDR3, the DNA is TGTGCCAGCAGTGGACCCTTGAACACTGAAGCTTTCTTT. This encodes CASSGPLNTEAFF.

Here the CDR3 reads CASSPHQGSEQYF. The CDR3, as DNA: TGCGCCAGCAGCCCACACCAGGGCTCCGAGCAGTACTTC. This rearrangement joins TRBV4-1 to TRBJ2-7; D perhaps matches TRBD1 (5 bases). Germline V lookup: CDR1 MGHRA, CDR2 YSYEKL. V was pared by 4 bases and J by 6 bases, with 13 bases between. The CDR3 runs 13 residues.

This clone was seen a handful of times. This CDR3 reads CASSLVEGGLAKNIQYF. CDR3 nucleotide sequence: TGTGCCAGCAGTTTAGTCGAGGGAGGACTAGCCAAAAACATTCAGTACTTC. The J gene is TRBJ2-4, the V gene TRBV27; maybe TRBD2 (6 bases). With 2 bases removed from V and 0 bases from J, the gap between germline ends came to 14 bases. The germline gives CDR1 MNHEY, CDR2 SMNVEV (reference sequence). CDR3 length: 17 residues.

For this clone: A read error is possible here, since a much larger clone lies one base away. The chain combines TRBV5-4 with TRBJ2-3; D remains unclear. Germline CDR1 SGHNT, CDR2 YYREEE (reference sequence). Trimming cost V 2 bases and J 4 bases, with 2 bases left between them. The CDR3 consists of 11 residues. CDR3 bases: TGTGCCAGCAGCTTCGCAGATACGCAGTATTTT. Translated, it gives CASSFADTQYF.

The chain has TRBV29-1 and TRBJ1-2; a weak D match, TRBD1 (6 bases). Trimming left V 7 bases short and J 4 bases short, with 16 bases between. Germline loops: CDR1 SQVTM, CDR2 ANQGSEA. This CDR3 has 13 residues. The CDR3 bases are TGCAGCGCAGGGGACGACCCCGTCTATGGCTACACCTTC. It encodes CSAGDDPVYGYTF. Looking up the rest from reference TRBV29-1 and TRBJ1-2 gives the full variable domain: SAVISQKPSRDICQRGTSLTIQCQVDSQVTMMFWYRQQPGQSLTLIATANQGSEATYESGFVIDKFPISRPNLTFSTLTVSNMSPEDSSIYLCSAGDDPVYGYTFGSGTRLTVV.

At least ten counts were recorded for this clone. V is TRBV14 and J is TRBJ2-4, with D uncertain. V was pared by 3 bases and J by 7 bases, with 7 bases between. Germline V gene data show CDR1 as SGHDN and CDR2 as FVKESK. The CDR3 length is 12 residues. CDR3 in amino acids: CASSHVRNIQYF. The CDR3 DNA sequence: TGTGCCAGCAGCCATGTAAGGAACATTCAGTACTTC. Complete variable domain (other parts from reference TRBV14 and TRBJ2-4): EAGVTQFPSHSVIEKGQTVTLRCDPISGHDNLYWYRRVMGKEIKFLLHFVKESKQDESGMPNNRFLAERTGGTYSTLKVQPAELEDSGVYFCASSHVRNIQYFGAGTRLSVL.

In this sample, this clone turned up a few times. The V gene is TRBV9, the J gene TRBJ1-1, with D possibly matching TRBD1 (6 bases). The germline CDR1 and CDR2 sequences are SGDLS and YYNGEE. V gave up 3 bases and J gave up 5 bases, with 20 bases separating them. The CDR3 runs 16 residues. CDR3 region: CASSGELKQGKTEAFF. The CDR3, as DNA: TGTGCCAGCAGCGGAGAACTGAAACAGGGTAAGACTGAAGCTTTCTTT.

The chain combines TRBV7-2 with TRBJ1-2; weak D call: TRBD1 (6 bases). Germline CDR1 and CDR2: SGHTA and FQGNSA. The V and J ends lost 5 bases and 7 bases respectively, with 17 bases between them. The CDR3 extends over 14 amino acids. CDR3 DNA: TGTGCCAGCAGCATTTCGCAGGGGAGGCTTGGCTACACCTTC. Translated: CASSISQGRLGYTF.

This chain uses TRBV5-1 with TRBJ1-1; a weak D match, TRBD1 (6 bases). V shed 4 bases and J shed 5 bases, with 15 bases lying between them. CDR3 size: 14 residues. Germline CDR1 SGHRS, CDR2 YFSETQ. The CDR3 here is CASSVQGSWTEAFF. The CDR3 nucleotides read TGCGCCAGCAGCGTACAGGGATCTTGGACTGAAGCTTTCTTT.

The chain joins TRBV6-5 to TRBJ2-5; D perhaps matches TRBD2 (5 bases). The CDR3 consists of 15 residues. Germline lookup yields CDR1 MNHEY and CDR2 SVGAGI. Trimming shortened V by 5 bases and J by 2 bases, and 15 bases separated the two germline ends. The DNA for the CDR3 is TGTGCCAGCAGTCATCACACTAGGCAACAAGAGACCCAGTACTTC. This gives the protein CASSHHTRQQETQYF.

The chain is built from TRBV21-1 and TRBJ2-7. TRBV21-1 is termed a pseudogene. This CDR3 comprises 14 residues. The CDR3 DNA sequence: TGTGCCAGCAGCAAAGAGGGACCCTGCTACGAGCAGTACGTC. Translating gives CASSKEGPCYEQYV.

This clone occurred a few times. The chain is built from TRBV12-5 and TRBJ2-7; D uncertain. This CDR3 has 12 residues. Between the trimmed V and J ends, which lost 5 bases and 6 bases, there was a span of 11 bases. From germline, CDR1 is LGHNT and CDR2 FRNRAP. CDR3 coding DNA: TGTGCTAGTGGTGTAAACGTTCCCGAGCAGTACTTC. Translation: CASGVNVPEQYF.

The gene calls are TRBV7-2 and TRBJ1-4; D ambiguous. V was cut by 2 bases and J by 14 bases, with 12 bases left in between. CDR1 SGHTA and CDR2 FQGNSA come from the germline V gene. There are 12 residues in the CDR3. CDR3 region: CASSLRERRLFF. The CDR3 DNA reads TGTGCCAGCAGCTTAAGGGAAAGACGGCTGTTTTTT.

The J gene is TRBJ2-5, the V gene TRBV9; D is undetermined. The V end lost 0 bases, the J end lost 3 bases, and 12 bases lay between the germline ends. Germline values: CDR1 SGDLS, CDR2 YYNGEE. The CDR3 extends over 15 amino acids. The CDR3 DNA reads as TGTGCCAGCAGCGTAGGTGGTAGTCCAAAAGAGACCCAGTACTTC. Translation gives CASSVGGSPKETQYF.

This clone came up a few times. V and J are TRBV2 and TRBJ2-5, with D tentatively TRBD2 (6 bases). This CDR3 has 13 residues. V lost 8 bases and J lost 7, with 17 bases in between. Germline V gives CDR1 SNHLY, CDR2 FYNNEI. Written as DNA, the CDR3 is TGTGCCAGCGGACTGGAGGGGTTTGGGACCCAGTACTTC. Translating gives CASGLEGFGTQYF.

There are a few counts of this clone. This chain links TRBV5-1 with TRBJ2-3; TRBD1 aligns across 7 bases. CDR1 and CDR2 (germline): SGHRS, YFSETQ. V shed 4 bases, J shed 3 bases, and the junction held 5 bases outside the gene matches. The CDR3 has 14 residues. As DNA, the CDR3 is TGCGCCAGCAGCCCAGGGACAGATACAGATACGCAGTATTTT. Protein product: CASSPGTDTDTQYF. Full variable domain (missing parts from reference TRBV5-1 and TRBJ2-3): KAGVTQTPRYLIKTRGQQVTLSCSPISGHRSVSWYQQTPGQGLQFLFEYFSETQRNKGNFPGRFSGRQFSNSRSEMNVSTLELGDSALYLCASSPGTDTDTQYFGPGTRLTVL.

Only a few counts were recorded for this clone. Here the CDR3 DNA reads TGTGCCAGCAGCACGTCCAACACAAGACTAGGCCGAGAGACCCAGTACTTC. Protein sequence: CASSTSNTRLGRETQYF. The chain is built from TRBV13 and TRBJ2-5, with D possibly TRBD2 on 6 matching bases. The V end was cut by 5 bases, the J end by 4 bases, with 23 bases between. Germline CDR1 and CDR2: PRHDT and FYEKMQ (reference sequence). The CDR3 is made up of 17 amino acids.